This T cell receptor beta chain was sequenced in a study of blood T cell repertoires in COVID-19 (dated by TCRdb to the early 2020s). The study in broad terms: Samples covering the acute and convalescent phases of COVID-19 were provided by collaborators in the United States, Italy and Spain. Samples were obtained from the ongoing ImmuneRACE study (first 160 participants) and from about 1,300 subjects provided by 6 global collaborators. Nearly every sample came with metadata listing a de-identified subject ID, COVID-19 status, age in years and sex. Where HLA class I and class II types were available, the types were taken from metadata supplied by the sample provider, not from assay-based typing. Subjects who had been exposed to COVID-19, were actively infected with it, or had recovered from it provided the deeply sampled blood TCRbeta repertoires that made up the dataset. The prospective study material was composed of cDNA or gDNA derived from T cells, B-cell-depleted T cells, or PBMCs. A freely available public database, intended as a resource for researchers studying the immune response to SARS-CoV-2, is where the repertoires were released.

This clone was recorded a few times. It has no known antigen specificity. No base quality values were provided; no much bigger clone lies one nucleotide off. Here is what the overall study found, with its caveats: The quantity of clinical and demographic metadata differed by source and by participant and was supplied without curation.

The immunoSEQ Assay, a bias-controlled multiplex PCR, was used to amplify TCRbeta CDR3 regions from genomic DNA. As for how the authors treated the data: Within the assay, amplification of reference gene primers was used to estimate how many nucleated cells each sample contained. To quantify the absolute abundance of each unique TCRbeta CDR3 rearrangement, sequence reads were collapsed and filtered. For each sample, productive Simpson clonality was calculated as the square root of Simpson's diversity index over productive rearrangements. Held by TCRdb, this immuneACCESS table contains in-frame sequences only and omits some clones. Under half of the omission traces to an unresolved V gene where checked; the cause of the rest is unknown. V and J calls and clone size are those listed in that table; D and trimming were worked out from the DNA. This sample gives around 330,000 clones in total; 70% to 90% of them show up just once. Of the sample, under 2% falls within the top ten clones.

One collaborating source in Seattle enrolled patients during active infection and followed them longitudinally through the course of disease. The collaborating institutions used their own protocols to collect whole blood in K2EDTA tubes. For TCRbeta analysis, collaborator samples were shipped as frozen whole blood, as isolated PBMCs, or as DNA extracted from either sample type. CDR1 and CDR2, looked up from the germline V gene, are KGHDR and SFDVKD. The CDR3 holds 15 amino acids from the cysteine to the phenylalanine. Only the CDR3 DNA stays, 45 bases, in frame from base 1. Trimming removed 10 bases from V and 5 bases from J; the gene matches leave 10 bases unexplained.

The chain employs TRBV24-1 and TRBJ1-5; 10 bases in the junction line up with TRBD1. This sequence was found in a woman younger than 45 with COVID-19, enrolled during active disease. Specimen: peripheral blood. The CDR3 protein sequence reads: CATMPRDRGDQPQHF. The DNA is as follows: TGTGCCACGATGCCTAGGGACAGGGGAGATCAGCCCCAGCATTTT.